This T cell receptor (beta chain) was recovered during a study of beta chain features in type 1 diabetes. CDR3 length: 16 amino acids. V trimming: 2 bases; J trimming: 5 bases; junction bases outside the gene matches: 7. Germline V gives CDR1 LGHNA, CDR2 YSLEER. In regard to this clone: Its antigen is undetermined.

Study-wide points: The study found fewer insertions and more deletions at VDJ junctions in type 1 diabetes patients. When Type 1 diabetes patients were examined, their TCRB CDR3s proved moderately but significantly shorter in all four CD4+ subsets.

The whole isolated RNA underwent reverse transcription, so sequencing captured expressed TCRB transcripts. Naive, central memory and regulatory T cell samples yielded roughly 3.5 million reads on average. TCRdb's copy holds only in-frame clones and misses some; the assay was immunoSEQ multiplex PCR. The sample contains 150,000 to 200,000 clones, about 63% of which appear only once. Sort purity for all populations was recorded as exceeding 98%. The V call is TRBV4-3, the J call TRBJ2-1; 9 positions match TRBD2. The TCR was taken from a man younger than 40 with type 1 diabetes. Sequencing was done on a sample of naive CD4+ T cells from blood. The CDR3 DNA reads as TGCGCCAGCAGCCAATCTCCTGGACTAGCGAACAATGAGCAGTTCTTC. Protein: CASSQSPGLANNEQFF.